Listed here are 9 T cell receptor beta chains from one sample, sequenced in a study of Ad26.COV2.S vaccination and SARS-CoV-2 variants. Specified treatment: roughly 20 received Ad26.COV2.S at low or high dose, single or two shots; roughly five received placebo; per-sample allocation not given. Repertoires come from day 63 after the first vaccine or placebo injection. The assay was immunoSEQ multiplex PCR, and TCRdb's table has in-frame clones only and misses some. The data contain around 250,000 clones, 87% of them singletons. The input for sequencing was peripheral blood, taken in a trial of Ad26.COV2.S vaccine versus placebo. The receptor source for this set is a person aged 18-65 years who received the Ad26.COV2.S COVID-19 vaccine or a placebo.

The J gene is TRBJ2-7, the V gene TRBV7-2; no reliable D call. The CDR3 totals 14 residues. CDR1 SGHTA and CDR2 FQGNSA come from the germline V gene. V was pared by 0 bases and J by 2 bases, with 8 bases between. CDR3 in amino acids: CASSLAVPPYEQYF. As DNA, the CDR3 is TGTGCCAGCAGCTTAGCGGTCCCCCCCTACGAGCAGTACTTC. Using reference TRBV7-2 and TRBJ2-7 for the parts outside the CDR3, the full variable domain is GAGVSQSPSNKVTEKGKDVELRCDPISGHTALYWYRQSLGQGLEFLIYFQGNSAPDKSGLPSDRFSAERTGGSVSTLTIQRTQQEDSAVYLCASSLAVPPYEQYFGPGTRLTVT.

V is TRBV18 and J is TRBJ2-3; 10 bases agree with TRBD2. The CDR3 extends over 17 amino acids. Trimming removed 2 bases from V and 4 bases from J; junction bases left unmatched: 9. Germline V gives CDR1 KGHSH, CDR2 LQKENI. CDR3 sequence (DNA): TGTGCCAGCTCACCAAGGGCTAGCGGGAGATTGGCAGATACGCAGTATTTT. Its protein product is CASSPRASGRLADTQYF.

The chain recombines TRBV19 with TRBJ2-3; 7 bases line up with TRBD2. The junction had 11 bases not matched to a gene; V was cut back by 8 bases and J by 6 bases. Germline V gene data show CDR1 as LNHDA and CDR2 as SQIVND (reference sequence). The CDR3 is made up of 14 amino acids. CDR3 in amino acids: CASAGRGGWDTQYF. CDR3 nucleotide sequence: TGTGCCAGTGCTGGGAGGGGCGGTTGGGATACGCAGTATTTT.

V gene TRBV7-2 combines with J gene TRBJ2-2; TRBD1 is a possible D gene (5 bases). The CDR3 has 16 residues. The germline CDR1 and CDR2 sequences are SGHTA and FQGNSA. V was shortened by 4 bases and J by 7 bases, with 19 bases between the two germline ends. The CDR3 reads CASSSQMRQLHGELFF. The CDR3 region has the DNA TGTGCCAGCAGCTCCCAGATGAGACAGCTGCACGGGGAGCTGTTTTTT. Full variable domain (outside the CDR3, taken from reference TRBV7-2 and TRBJ2-2): GAGVSQSPSNKVTEKGKDVELRCDPISGHTALYWYRQSLGQGLEFLIYFQGNSAPDKSGLPSDRFSAERTGGSVSTLTIQRTQQEDSAVYLCASSSQMRQLHGELFFGEGSRLTVL.

This clone was detected once. This rearrangement joins TRBV24-1 to TRBJ1-3, with a possible D match to TRBD1 (5 bases). Trimming stripped 4 bases from V and 2 bases from J, with 8 bases between. CDR1 and CDR2 (germline): KGHDR, SFDVKD. The CDR3 is made up of 14 amino acids. For the CDR3, the DNA is TGTGCCACCAGTGACCCAGGGACTGGAAACACCATATATTTT. It is translated as CATSDPGTGNTIYF.

V is TRBV20-1 and J is TRBJ2-1; D uncertain. This CDR3 has 11 residues. The germline CDR1 and CDR2 sequences are DFQATT and SNEGSKA (reference sequence). The V end was cut by 3 bases, the J end by 10 bases, with 10 bases between. This CDR3 is CSASVHGEQFF. The DNA of the CDR3 is TGCAGTGCTAGTGTCCACGGGGAGCAGTTCTTC.

The V and J genes are TRBV15 and TRBJ2-1; D is ambiguous. The CDR3 loop spans 13 amino acids. V lost 7 bases and J lost 0, with 7 bases in between. Germline-derived CDR1 and CDR2 are LNHNV and YYDKDF (reference sequence). CDR3 loop: CATKFSSYNEQFF. The DNA of the CDR3 is TGTGCCACCAAGTTCAGCTCCTACAATGAGCAGTTCTTC.

As concerns this clone: The junction does not match germline at one end; this may be a read error. V and J are TRBV7-7 and TRBJ2-2; unclear D gene. CDR3 length equals 15 residues. The germline CDR1 and CDR2 sequences are SSHAT and FNYEAQ (reference sequence). The CDR3 sequence is CASSFDLLGNGELFF. CDR3 sequence (DNA): TGTGCTAGCAGCTTCGATCTTTTGGGGAACGGGGAGCTGTTTTTT.

The rearrangement joins TRBV6-1 to TRBJ1-1, with 9 bases matching TRBD1. The germline gives CDR1 MNHNS, CDR2 SASEGT. V lost 1 base, J lost 4 bases, and 1 base stayed unmatched. The length of the CDR3 is 14 residues. The CDR3 DNA is TGTGCCAGCAGTGAAGGGGACAGGGCCACTGAAGCTTTCTTT. Translating gives CASSEGDRATEAFF.